This TCR beta chain was captured by sequencing in a study of response to subunit inactivated influenza vaccine listed by TCRdb under 2018. Describing the broader study: To follow how T cells responded to a trivalent subunit inactivated influenza vaccine, the researchers relied on deep quantitative profiling of the T cell receptor repertoire. Paper-wide results and their limitations: The authors proposed that each seasonal influenza vaccination may bring in only a limited number of new T cells.

For CDR1 and CDR2, the germline V gene lists SGHTA and FQGNSA. V is shortened by 1 base, J by 9 bases, and the region joining them spans 7 bases. The CDR3 goes from the cysteine to the phenylalanine over 13 residues. The DNA shown is the 39-base CDR3, in frame from base 1. Preparation of the library involved RT-PCR. For sequencing, an Illumina HiSeq 2500 was employed. TCRdb reanalyzed the raw reads on its own, using fastp at Q25 for trimming and MiXCR for clone calling, and kept in-frame beta chains. Every distinct CDR3 protein forms one entry, paired with its most common genes and DNA. The sample yields 500,000 to 550,000 distinct CDR3 sequences; 7.6% were counted once. Under 15% of the sample is taken by the ten largest. This clonotype was counted only a few times. The antigen it binds to is not known. Base qualities are missing; no much larger clone stands one base away.

The chain is assembled from TRBV7-2 and TRBJ1-6; there is no confident call for the D gene. The sequence was collected from a man aged 45 to 75 who received an inactivated influenza vaccine. Donor details come from another sample of the same person, matched by shared clones. The sample was PBMCs from blood, taken about 24 months after vaccination. The CDR3 in this case is CASSLGSISPLHF. The DNA is as follows: TGTGCCAGCAGCTTAGGTTCTATTTCACCCCTCCACTTT.